This T cell receptor (beta chain) was sequenced in a study of post-analysis software for immune sequencing data. Study-level information: The disease courses covered relapsing-remitting, secondary progressive and progressive-relapsing multiple sclerosis. Regarding the study as a whole: Multiple sclerosis patients showed significantly lower normalized Chao1 diversity than controls did. Batch-matched samples strongly co-clustered by F measure.

This clonotype was counted many times. The target antigen is unknown. The TCR beta cDNA libraries contained unique molecular identifiers. From approximately 0.95 to 9.8 million T cells, roughly 0.5 million cDNA molecules were obtained. Using its own MiXCR run on the PCR reads, TCRdb lists one record per CDR3 protein. The table lists about 200,000 distinct CDR3 sequences, 29% of them singletons. The source of this sequence is a girl under 18 with multiple sclerosis. The sequenced material came from blood.

This CDR3 is CASSLTGTGDSPLHF. The CDR3 DNA reads as TGTGCCAGCAGTTTGACCGGGACAGGGGATTCACCCCTCCACTTT. The chain links TRBV6-4 to TRBJ1-6, with 10 bases fitting TRBD1. Germline values: CDR1 MRHNA, CDR2 SNTAGT. This CDR3 spans 15 amino acids. V was pared by 5 bases and J by 8 bases, with 6 bases of the junction left unmatched.